This entry concerns a single TCR beta chain. Its antigen is undetermined. CDR3 length: 14 residues. CDR1 is MDHEN, CDR2 SYDVKM, per germline. V dropped 5 bases and J dropped 4 bases, with 15 bases sitting between them. The sample belongs to a study of T cell responses to AZD1222 COVID-19 vaccine. Study overall: Pooled together were second doses at about 4 or about 12 weeks.

Some clones are missing from TCRdb's copy, which holds only in-frame ones; the method was immunoSEQ multiplex PCR. The sample lists roughly 50,000 clones, around 90% occurring once. The study, taken as a whole, reports: Females outnumbered males among donors, who were mostly white British; clonal diversity was possibly underestimated.

The genes are TRBV28 and TRBJ2-7; D remains unclear. Sample: peripheral blood, taken on day 0 of AZD1222 vaccination. The receptor's source is an adult in good health. The chain's CDR3 is CASSPPLSSYEQYF. The CDR3 DNA sequence: TGTGCCAGCAGTCCCCCCCTTAGTTCTTACGAGCAGTACTTC.